These 10 T cell receptor beta chains originate from one sample sequenced in a study of OX40 agonist ivuxolimab in advanced cancers. The library was produced with the immunoSEQ multiplex PCR assay. TCRdb took over this immuneACCESS table, retaining in-frame rearrangements with V and J assigned. Such tables are incomplete; in checked studies, under half of the missing clones stem from an unresolved V gene, and the remainder is unexplained. The sample has around 79,000 clones on record, 92% of them singletons. Of the sample, roughly 10% is held by the ten largest clones. The sample was CD4+ or CD8+ T cells sorted from blood, taken in a trial of the OX40 agonist ivuxolimab. The receptors come from an adult with an advanced solid tumor such as melanoma, head and neck, liver or kidney cancer.

This chain uses TRBV7-6 with TRBJ1-6; TRBD1 aligns across 8 bases. Germline V gene data show CDR1 as SGHVS and CDR2 as FNYEAQ. V was pared by 5 bases and J by 9 bases, with 9 bases of the junction left unmatched. CDR3 length: 15 amino acids. The CDR3 nucleotides read TGTGCCAGCAGCGACCGACAGGGGTTCGGTTCACCCCTCCACTTT. This gives the protein CASSDRQGFGSPLHF. Looking up the rest from reference TRBV7-6 and TRBJ1-6 gives the full variable domain: GAGVSQSPRYKVTKRGQDVALRCDPISGHVSLYWYRQALGQGPEFLTYFNYEAQQDKSGLPNDRFSAERPEGSISTLTIQRTEQRDSAMYRCASSDRQGFGSPLHFGNGTRLTVT.

J is TRBJ1-1 and V is TRBV27; no clear D gene. Germline CDR1 MNHEY, CDR2 SMNVEV (reference sequence). The CDR3 sequence is 14 residues long. Deletions cut 0 bases from V and 1 base from J, with 6 bases between. CDR3 in amino acids: CASSLSRENTEAFF. The CDR3 DNA sequence: TGTGCCAGCAGTTTATCGAGGGAGAACACTGAAGCTTTCTTT.

The chain links TRBV9 to TRBJ1-5, with D possibly TRBD1 on 6 matching bases. The CDR3 runs 16 residues. Trimming took 4 bases from V and 1 from J, leaving 15 bases between them. Germline loops: CDR1 SGDLS, CDR2 YYNGEE. The CDR3 region has the DNA TGTGCCAGCAGCCAGGAGGGGGGCGCGAGCAATCAGCCCCAGCATTTT. Protein: CASSQEGGASNQPQHF.

This chain connects TRBV9 to TRBJ2-7; maybe TRBD1 (6 bases). Germline values: CDR1 SGDLS, CDR2 YYNGEE. The CDR3 totals 15 residues. The germline V and J ends were trimmed by 4 bases and 6 bases, with 20 bases remaining between them. In DNA form, the CDR3 reads TGTGCCAGCAGCCCCGCTGGGGGCGTCCCTCGCGAGCAGTACTTC. Its protein is CASSPAGGVPREQYF.

The chain recombines TRBV7-9 with TRBJ2-6, with a weak D call TRBD2 (6 bases). This CDR3 comprises 16 residues. The germline V and J ends were trimmed by 1 base and 4 bases, with 11 bases remaining between them. Germline V lookup: CDR1 SEHNR, CDR2 FQNEAQ (reference sequence). The DNA of the CDR3 is TGTGCCAGCAGCTTAGGCAGGGCGGGAGGGGCCAACGTCCTGACTTTC. Its translation: CASSLGRAGGANVLTF.

This chain links TRBV27 with TRBJ2-3; 9 positions agree with TRBD2. V dropped 5 bases and J dropped 2; count of bases not matched to a gene: 8. The CDR3 extends over 16 amino acids. CDR1 is MNHEY, CDR2 SMNVEV, per germline (reference sequence). CDR3 DNA sequence: TGTGCCAGCAGTCATATAGCGGGGGACGCCACAGATACGCAGTATTTT. Translated: CASSHIAGDATDTQYF.

This chain links TRBV7-9 with TRBJ2-5, with no clear D. This CDR3 is built from 14 residues. From germline, CDR1 is SEHNR and CDR2 FQNEAQ (reference sequence). Trimming shortened V by 5 bases and J by 2 bases, and 12 bases separated the two germline ends. The CDR3 DNA is TGTGCCAGCAGCCCTTTGGGCGCACAAGAGACCCAGTACTTC. Translating it yields CASSPLGAQETQYF.

This clone occurred a few times. The V and J genes are TRBV4-1 and TRBJ1-1, with a tentative D call TRBD1 (5 bases). CDR3 size: 15 residues. The germline V gene has CDR1 MGHRA and CDR2 YSYEKL. Between the trimmed V and J ends, which lost 4 bases and 3 bases, there was a span of 15 bases. CDR3 nucleotide sequence: TGCGCCAGCAGCCTACGAGGGGCGGAGGACACTGAAGCTTTCTTT. Encoded protein: CASSLRGAEDTEAFF.

The chain links TRBV27 to TRBJ2-7; possibly TRBD1 for D (6 bases). The CDR3 runs 12 residues. Trimming left V 8 bases short and J 4 bases short, with 12 bases between. From germline, CDR1 is MNHEY and CDR2 SMNVEV (reference sequence). The CDR3 is CASSLQGYEQYF. The CDR3 region has the DNA TGTGCCAGCTCGTTACAGGGATACGAGCAGTACTTC.

This clone was recorded once. This chain joins TRBV23-1 and TRBJ1-3, with TRBD1 matching 10 bases. TRBV23-1 is an open reading frame, and its role is uncertain. The V segment lost 2 bases and the J segment 3 bases; nucleotides outside the gene matches: 7. The CDR3 extends over 17 amino acids. The CDR3 sequence is CASSQGGQGRCGNTIYF. The CDR3 DNA sequence: TGCGCCAGCAGTCAAGGGGGACAGGGGCGCTGTGGAAACACCATATATTTT.